Sequencing of this T cell receptor beta chain was carried out in a study of cytomegalovirus exposure and HLA in healthy donors. PCR employed 60 Vbeta and 13 Jbeta primers. The protocol was immunoSEQ multiplex PCR, while the TCRdb copy is restricted to in-frame clones and leaves out a portion. The table records around 110,000 clones, approximately 80% of them present only once. This CDR3 is 14 amino acids long. V was cut by 0 bases and J by 8 bases, with 11 bases left in between. Germline values: CDR1 MGHRA, CDR2 YSYEKL. The sequencing input was PBMCs. This receptor was identified in a woman aged 18-35 years in good health and CMV-seropositive. The V and J genes are TRBV4-1 and TRBJ2-1; D unclear. The CDR3 nucleotides are TGCGCCAGCAGCCAAGAAAAGACAACCTATGAGCAGTTCTTC. Encoded protein: CASSQEKTTYEQFF.